The sequence of this TCR beta chain was determined in a study of T cells in Graves' hyperthyroidism and ophthalmopathy. Findings and limits, study-wide: Most expanded thyroid clonotypes above 0.001 recurred in blood.

V gave up 6 bases and J gave up 0 bases; unmatched junction bases: 8. CDR1 SGHTS and CDR2 YDEGEE come from the germline V gene. The CDR3 length is 16 residues. This clonotype appeared a few times. The antigen is undetermined. Researchers amplified the TCR beta CDR3 regions from RNA transcripts. During a first-round RT-PCR of the TCR CDR3, the HTBI primer set was used. TCRdb recomputed calls from the multiplex PCR reads with MiXCR, one row per CDR3 protein. Of 690,000 or so distinct CDR3 sequences in the sample, roughly a sixth were seen once. This receptor was obtained from a woman aged 45-60 years with Graves' hyperthyroidism that later progressed to Graves' ophthalmopathy. The specimen was blood. The J gene is TRBJ1-3, the V gene TRBV5-8; 8 bases line up with TRBD1. The CDR3 reads CASTIQGALSGNTIYF. Written as DNA, the CDR3 is TGTGCCAGCACCATTCAGGGGGCCCTCTCTGGAAACACCATATATTTT.